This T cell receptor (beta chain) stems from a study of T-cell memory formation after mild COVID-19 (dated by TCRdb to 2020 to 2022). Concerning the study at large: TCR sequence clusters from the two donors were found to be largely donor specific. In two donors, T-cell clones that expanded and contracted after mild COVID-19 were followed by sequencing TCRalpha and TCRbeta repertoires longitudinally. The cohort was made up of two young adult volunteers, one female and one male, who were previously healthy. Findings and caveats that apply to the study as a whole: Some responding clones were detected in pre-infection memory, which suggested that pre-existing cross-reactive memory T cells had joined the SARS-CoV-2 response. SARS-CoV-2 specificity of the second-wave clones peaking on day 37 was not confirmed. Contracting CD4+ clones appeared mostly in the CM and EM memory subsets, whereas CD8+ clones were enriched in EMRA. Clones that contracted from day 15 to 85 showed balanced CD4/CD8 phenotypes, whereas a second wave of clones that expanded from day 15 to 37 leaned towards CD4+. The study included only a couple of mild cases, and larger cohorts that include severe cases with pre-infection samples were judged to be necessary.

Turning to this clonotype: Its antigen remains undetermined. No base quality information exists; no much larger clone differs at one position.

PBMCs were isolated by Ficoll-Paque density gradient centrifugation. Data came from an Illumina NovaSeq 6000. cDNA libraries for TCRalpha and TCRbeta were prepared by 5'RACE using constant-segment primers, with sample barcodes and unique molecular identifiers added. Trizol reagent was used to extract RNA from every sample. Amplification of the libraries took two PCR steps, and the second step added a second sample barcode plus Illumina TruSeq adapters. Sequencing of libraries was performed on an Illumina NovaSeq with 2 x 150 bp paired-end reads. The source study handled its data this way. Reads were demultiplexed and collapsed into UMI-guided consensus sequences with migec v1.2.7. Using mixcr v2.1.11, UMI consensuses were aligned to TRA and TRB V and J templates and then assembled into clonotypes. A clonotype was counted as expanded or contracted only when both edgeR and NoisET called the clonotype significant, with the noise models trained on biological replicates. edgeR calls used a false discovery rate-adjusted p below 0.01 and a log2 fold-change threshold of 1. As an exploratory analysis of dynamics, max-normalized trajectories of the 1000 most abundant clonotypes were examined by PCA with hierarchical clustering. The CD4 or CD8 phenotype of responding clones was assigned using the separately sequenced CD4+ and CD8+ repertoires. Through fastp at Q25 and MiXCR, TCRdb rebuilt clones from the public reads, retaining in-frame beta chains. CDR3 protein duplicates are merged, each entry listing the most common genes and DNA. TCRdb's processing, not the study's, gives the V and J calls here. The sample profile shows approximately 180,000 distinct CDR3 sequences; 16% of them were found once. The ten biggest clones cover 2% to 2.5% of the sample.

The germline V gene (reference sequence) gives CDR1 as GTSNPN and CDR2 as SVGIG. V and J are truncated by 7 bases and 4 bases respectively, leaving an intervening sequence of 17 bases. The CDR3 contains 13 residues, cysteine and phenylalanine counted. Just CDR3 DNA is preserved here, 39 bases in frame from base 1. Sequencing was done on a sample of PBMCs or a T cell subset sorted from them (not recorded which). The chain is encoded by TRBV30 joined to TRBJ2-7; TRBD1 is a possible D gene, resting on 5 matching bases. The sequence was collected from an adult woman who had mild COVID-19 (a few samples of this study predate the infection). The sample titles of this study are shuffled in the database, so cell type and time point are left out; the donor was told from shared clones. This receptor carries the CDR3 CASSTPTAYEQYF. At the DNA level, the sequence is TGTGCCTCCTCCACCCCGACAGCTTACGAGCAGTACTTC.